A single sample is the source of the 20 T cell receptor beta chains below, sequenced in a study of identical twins. In TCRdb, the 5' RACE reads were re-called with MiXCR into one record per CDR3 protein. In the table there are 500,000 to 650,000 distinct CDR3 sequences, approximately 20% of which are singletons. These data were also filed under a second study, of yellow fever vaccine responses in identical twins.

The sample comprised CD4+ T cells sorted from blood. The receptors here all came from a woman aged 18-29 years in good health.

The J gene is TRBJ2-3, the V gene TRBV5-1, with 7 bases that match TRBD2. Trimming removed 5 bases from V and 2 bases from J; junction bases left unmatched: 5. In germline, CDR1 is SGHRS, CDR2 YFSETQ. The CDR3 consists of 14 residues. The CDR3 loop reads CASRGGGTTDTQYF. CDR3 in DNA: TGCGCCAGCAGGGGCGGGGGAACCACAGATACGCAGTATTTT.

The table lists this clonotype with a few counts. The rearrangement uses TRBV12-3 or TRBV12-4 and TRBJ2-5, with 7 bases aligning to TRBD1. The CDR3 consists of 16 residues. J was trimmed by 0 bases and V by 6 bases; bases with no gene match: 10. As DNA, the CDR3 is TGTGCCAGCAGCCTCGGGGAACAGGGGAACCAAGAGACCCAGTACTTC. Protein sequence: CASSLGEQGNQETQYF.

This chain joins TRBV20-1 and TRBJ2-2; TRBD2 matches 10 bases. V lost 2 bases, J lost 0 bases, and 3 bases stayed unmatched. CDR1 and CDR2 (germline): DFQATT, SNEGSKA (reference sequence). This CDR3 comprises 16 residues. The CDR3 protein is CSARLAGAPNTGELFF. The CDR3 DNA follows: TGCAGTGCTAGACTAGCGGGGGCACCGAACACCGGGGAGCTGTTTTTT.

The V gene is TRBV7-2, the J gene TRBJ2-5; TRBD1 is a possible D gene (6 bases). Germline CDR1 is SGHTA and CDR2 is FQGNSA. Trimming removed 5 bases from V and 0 bases from J, with 16 bases in between. This CDR3 contains 16 residues. The CDR3 DNA reads TGTGCCAGCAGCACAAACAGGGCCTCTAACCAAGAGACCCAGTACTTC. It is translated as CASSTNRASNQETQYF.

The chain links TRBV28 to TRBJ2-1, with D perhaps matching TRBD2 (6 bases). CDR1 MDHEN and CDR2 SYDVKM come from the germline V gene. CDR3 size: 17 residues. Between the trimmed V and J ends, which lost 5 bases and 0 bases, there was a span of 17 bases. The CDR3 reads CASSLTSSASSYNEQFF. The CDR3, as DNA: TGTGCCAGCAGTCTCACGTCTAGCGCGAGCTCCTACAATGAGCAGTTCTTC.

The chain uses TRBV12-3 or TRBV12-4 and TRBJ2-3; D unresolved. The length of the CDR3 is 13 residues. Trimming stripped 3 bases from V and 4 bases from J, with 8 bases between. The CDR3 region has the DNA TGTGCCAGCAGTTTCCGGGTAGCAGATACGCAGTATTTT. It yields the protein CASSFRVADTQYF.

The rearrangement links TRBV14 to TRBJ2-3, with TRBD2 identical over 7 bases. The CDR3 is 15 amino acids. Germline CDR1 and CDR2: SGHDN and FVKESK. Germline trimming cut 0 bases from V and 3 bases from J; bases unmatched to any gene: 3. For the CDR3, the DNA is TGTGCCAGCAGCCAAGAAGGACTAGGAACAGATACGCAGTATTTT. Translated, it gives CASSQEGLGTDTQYF. Looking up the rest from reference TRBV14 and TRBJ2-3 gives the full variable domain: EAGVTQFPSHSVIEKGQTVTLRCDPISGHDNLYWYRRVMGKEIKFLLHFVKESKQDESGMPNNRFLAERTGGTYSTLKVQPAELEDSGVYFCASSQEGLGTDTQYFGPGTRLTVL.

A few counts support this clonotype. This sequence joins TRBV4-1 and TRBJ2-1; 11 nucleotides agree with TRBD2. Per the germline V gene, CDR1 is MGHRA and CDR2 is YSYEKL. The CDR3 covers 20 residues. Trimming took 1 base from V and 2 from J; bases not matched to a gene: 13. The DNA of the CDR3 is TGCGCCAGCAGCCAAGGGAAGCTAGCGGGGGGAACTACTGCCTACAATGAGCAGTTCTTC. Encoded protein: CASSQGKLAGGTTAYNEQFF.

This chain connects TRBV3-1 to TRBJ2-4, with D unresolved. The CDR3 contains 14 residues. CDR1 and CDR2 from the germline V gene are LGHDT and YNNKEL (reference sequence). Trimming cost V 4 bases and J 5 bases, with 12 bases left between them. This chain's CDR3 is CASSPPLRENIQYF. CDR3 sequence (DNA): TGTGCCAGCAGCCCACCGTTAAGGGAAAACATTCAGTACTTC.

The rearrangement links TRBV2 to TRBJ2-1, with D perhaps given as TRBD1 or TRBD2 (5 bases each). Trimming took 8 bases from V and 15 from J, leaving 20 bases between them. Germline values: CDR1 SNHLY, CDR2 FYNNEI. The CDR3 sequence is 12 residues long. CDR3 sequence: CASEDVGTSGFF. CDR3 DNA sequence: TGTGCCAGCGAGGACGTCGGGACCTCGGGGTTCTTC. The entire variable domain, with the rest obtained from reference TRBV2 and TRBJ2-1, is as follows: EPEVTQTPSHQVTQMGQEVILRCVPISNHLYFYWYRQILGQKVEFLVSFYNNEISEKSEIFDDQFSVERPDGSNFTLKIRSTKLEDSAMYFCASEDVGTSGFFGPGTRLTVL.

The V call is TRBV7-8, the J call TRBJ2-7; TRBD2 matches 8 bases. The germline CDR1 and CDR2 sequences are SGHVS and FQNEAQ. The V and J ends lost 5 bases and 0 bases, in that order; junction bases with no gene match: 3. This CDR3 has 14 residues. CDR3 in amino acids: CASSGGGSSYEQYF. The CDR3 nucleotides are TGTGCCAGCAGCGGCGGGGGGAGCTCCTACGAGCAGTACTTC.

This clonotype was seen only a few times. The J gene is TRBJ2-2, the V gene TRBV19; possible D gene TRBD2, 5 bases. Germline CDR1 is LNHDA and CDR2 is SQIVND (reference sequence). The ends were cut back, 1 base at V and 0 bases at J, with 12 bases in the middle. The length of the CDR3 is 17 residues. DNA for the CDR3: TGTGCCAGTAGTATAGTGGACTCGTTCGCGAACACCGGGGAGCTGTTTTTT. The encoded protein is CASSIVDSFANTGELFF.

This clonotype appeared a single time. This chain connects TRBV11-2 to TRBJ2-5, with a possible D match to TRBD2 (7 bases). V gave up 1 base and J gave up 5 bases, with 14 bases separating them. Germline V gene sequence: CDR1 SGHAT, CDR2 FQNNGV. CDR3 length: 15 residues. CDR3 in DNA: TGTGCCAGCAGCTTAGTAGGGGGGGTTTGGGAGACCCAGTACTTC. It is translated as CASSLVGGVWETQYF.

The rearrangement links TRBV20-1 to TRBJ1-1, with D possibly matching TRBD1 (5 bases). With 1 base removed from V and 4 bases from J, the gap between germline ends came to 16 bases. Germline values: CDR1 DFQATT, CDR2 SNEGSKA (reference sequence). The CDR3 is 15 residues long. CDR3 coding DNA: TGCAGTGCTAGAGGCGGCGCAGGGCTGGGCACTGAAGCTTTCTTT. It encodes CSARGGAGLGTEAFF.

In DNA, the CDR3 is TGCGCCAGCAGCCAAAGAGGGGGGGCCCAAGAGACCCAGTACTTC. This gives the protein CASSQRGGAQETQYF. The chain links TRBV4-1 to TRBJ2-5, with a tentative D call TRBD2 (7 bases). Germline-derived CDR1 and CDR2 are MGHRA and YSYEKL. The CDR3 contains 15 residues. Trimming left V 2 bases short and J 1 base short, with 11 bases between.

This clonotype occurred a few times. The rearrangement links TRBV15 to TRBJ2-7; TRBD2 might be the D (5 bases). Germline CDR1 and CDR2: LNHNV and YYDKDF (reference sequence). V was pared by 4 bases and J by 4 bases, with 11 bases between. The CDR3 sequence is 13 residues long. CDR3 coding DNA: TGTGCCACCAGCACGCTAGCAGCATACGAGCAGTACTTC. Translated, it gives CATSTLAAYEQYF.

This clonotype was picked up many times. One junction end does not reproduce the germline sequence, and a read error may be involved. The chain recombines TRBV4-1 with TRBJ2-5; D possibly matches TRBD1 or TRBD2 (5 bases each). Germline loops: CDR1 MGHRA, CDR2 YSYEKL. The CDR3 sequence is 13 residues long. The CDR3 coding sequence is TGTGCCAGCAGCCAAGGGACGCAAGAGACCCAGTACTTC. Residues: CASSQGTQETQYF.

In this sample, this clonotype turned up a few times. This chain links TRBV25-1 with TRBJ2-1; 12 bases match TRBD2. This CDR3 comprises 18 residues. Per the germline V gene, CDR1 is MGHDK and CDR2 is SYGVNS. Trimming cost V 2 bases and J 4 bases; bases outside gene matches: 9. CDR3 loop: CASSERGTSGLGYNEQFF. CDR3 bases: TGTGCCAGCAGTGAACGGGGGACTAGCGGGCTCGGGTACAATGAGCAGTTCTTC.

This chain connects TRBV5-1 to TRBJ2-2; D perhaps matches TRBD2 (6 bases). V lost 4 bases and J 3 bases, leaving 13 bases between the germline ends. This CDR3 comprises 15 residues. The germline gives CDR1 SGHRS, CDR2 YFSETQ. For the CDR3, the DNA is TGCGCCAGCAGCCTTGAGGGCGGGGACACCGGGGAGCTGTTTTTT. It encodes CASSLEGGDTGELFF.

The chain has TRBV10-3 and TRBJ2-3; D remains unclear. V lost 2 bases to trimming and J lost 2 bases, with 11 bases between them. CDR3 length: 15 amino acids. The V gene's germline CDR1 is ENHRY and CDR2 SYGVKD. The CDR3 protein is CAISEPSYTTDTQYF. The CDR3 DNA is TGTGCCATCAGTGAGCCCTCTTACACCACAGATACGCAGTATTTT.